This entry lists 20 T cell receptor beta chains sequenced from one sample in a study of human T cells and chemical hapten exposure. As for time point: patch test 2, 6 weeks after DPC sensitization. Treatment described: therapeutic diphenylcyclopropenone sensitization with weekly scalp DPC. TCRdb re-called the RACE reads with MiXCR, one entry per CDR3 protein. The repertoire consists of some 70,000 distinct CDR3 sequences, with over 9% occurring once and the leading ten covering around 7%. Sample: whole blood, taken in connection with sensitization to the hapten diphenylcyclopropenone (DPC). Receptor source: a woman aged 50 to 65 with alopecia areata. Some clones in this sample may be carry-over from other donors' samples.

The chain is built from TRBV29-1 and TRBJ2-7; D is ambiguous. This CDR3 comprises 11 residues. CDR1 and CDR2 (germline): SQVTM, ANQGSEA. V was trimmed by 4 bases and J by 2 bases, leaving 6 bases between them. This CDR3 is CSVGGTYEQYF. The CDR3 nucleotides are TGCAGCGTTGGGGGAACCTACGAGCAGTACTTC.

This clonotype has just a few counts. V is TRBV3-1 and J is TRBJ2-7; 7 nucleotides line up with TRBD1. The CDR3 sequence is 16 residues long. In germline, CDR1 is LGHDT, CDR2 YNNKEL (reference sequence). Trimming removed 4 bases from V and 1 base from J; junction bases left unmatched: 10. CDR3 coding DNA: TGTGCCAGCAGCCGCAGGGGACCGGGACAGTCCTACGAGCAGTACTTC. Amino acids: CASSRRGPGQSYEQYF.

This clonotype was seen ten or more times. The gene calls are TRBV21-1 and TRBJ2-1; the table's TRBD2 call for D was not verified on the DNA. TRBV21-1 is described as a pseudogene. The CDR3 extends over 15 amino acids. The CDR3 reads CASSTSRRAGDEQFF. The CDR3, as DNA: TGTGCCAGCAGCACCTCCCGAAGGGCGGGAGATGAGCAGTTCTTC.

This clonotype was seen many times. DNA for the CDR3: TGTGCCAGCAGTGTCTCACAAGGGAACACTGAAGCTTTCTTT. Translated, it gives CASSVSQGNTEAFF. V gene TRBV6-1 combines with J gene TRBJ1-1; D is unresolved. V lost 4 bases to trimming and J lost 1 base, with 10 bases between them. The CDR3 covers 14 residues. The V gene's germline CDR1 is MNHNS and CDR2 SASEGT.

This clonotype has a handful of counts. The chain combines TRBV5-1 with TRBJ2-6, with 8 positions matching TRBD1. After removal of 4 bases from V and 4 bases from J, the junction contained 7 bases not matched to a gene. The V gene's germline CDR1 is SGHRS and CDR2 YFSETQ. This CDR3 comprises 16 residues. The CDR3 DNA sequence: TGCGCCAGCAGCAACGCCCAGGGGGCCGGGGCCAACGTCCTGACTTTC. Translation gives CASSNAQGAGANVLTF.

The genes are TRBV9 and TRBJ2-7, with 7 bases identical to TRBD2. Per germline, CDR1 SGDLS and CDR2 YYNGEE. The CDR3 length is 14 residues. Unmatched junction bases numbered 4, after V lost 2 bases and J lost 2 bases. The CDR3 sequence: CASSVLADTYEQYF. The CDR3 DNA follows: TGTGCCAGCAGCGTGCTAGCGGATACCTACGAGCAGTACTTC. The variable domain in full, completed from reference TRBV9 and TRBJ2-7, reads DSGVTQTPKHLITATGQRVTLRCSPRSGDLSVYWYQQSLDQGLQFLIQYYNGEERAKGNILERFSAQQFPDLHSELNLSSLELGDSALYFCASSVLADTYEQYFGPGTRLTVT.

This clonotype was detected ten times or more. Sequence at one end of the junction differs from germline and may be a read error. The rearrangement joins TRBV11-2 to TRBJ2-1, with D possibly being TRBD2 (5 bases). Germline loops: CDR1 SGHAT, CDR2 FQNNGV. This CDR3 is 13 amino acids long. The CDR3 reads CASTMSGGFEPFF. For the CDR3, the DNA is TGTGCCAGCACTATGTCAGGAGGATTCGAGCCGTTCTTC.

This clonotype was detected only a few times. The CDR3 coding sequence is TGTGCCAGCAGCTTAGCGTGGGTAGCGGACAATGAGCAGTTCTTC. It yields the protein CASSLAWVADNEQFF. V gene TRBV11-2 combines with J gene TRBJ2-1, with D perhaps matching TRBD2 (6 bases). V shed 1 base and J shed 5 bases, with 12 bases lying between them. CDR3 length equals 15 residues. CDR1 SGHAT and CDR2 FQNNGV come from the germline V gene. The entire variable domain, with the rest obtained from reference TRBV11-2 and TRBJ2-1, is as follows: EAGVAQSPRYKIIEKRQSVAFWCNPISGHATLYWYQQILGQGPKLLIQFQNNGVVDDSQLPKDRFSAERLKGVDSTLKIQPAKLEDSAVYLCASSLAWVADNEQFFGPGTRLTVL.

Ten or more counts support this clonotype. The genes are TRBV6-2 or TRBV6-3 and TRBJ2-2; D is uncertain. This CDR3 is built from 19 residues. The V end lost 2 bases, the J end lost 1 base, and 20 bases lay between the germline ends. Germline V gene data show CDR1 as MNHEY and CDR2 as SVGEGT. The CDR3 protein is CASSYTPTARVKNTGELFF. In nucleotides, the CDR3 is TGTGCCAGCAGTTACACCCCCACCGCGAGAGTGAAGAACACCGGGGAGCTGTTTTTT.

The chain has TRBV7-9 and TRBJ2-1, with 8 bases lining up with TRBD2. The CDR3 runs 16 residues. V trimming: 6 bases; J trimming: 6 bases; junction bases outside the gene matches: 13. The germline gives CDR1 SEHNR, CDR2 FQNEAQ (reference sequence). In DNA form, the CDR3 reads TGTGCCAGCAGTTCTTGGATCCTAGCGGGTCCCAATGAGCAGTTCTTC. Amino acid sequence: CASSSWILAGPNEQFF.

There are many counts of this clonotype. V and J are TRBV5-4 and TRBJ1-1; TRBD1 agrees at 10 bases. The V gene end was trimmed by 4 bases and the J gene end by 6 bases; junction bases not matched to a gene: 3. This CDR3 is built from 13 residues. The germline CDR1 and CDR2 sequences are SGHNT and YYREEE (reference sequence). CDR3 bases: TGTGCCAGCAGCAGAGGACAGGGGGCTGAAGCTTTCTTT. Translation gives CASSRGQGAEAFF.

In this sample, this clonotype turned up many times. The V call is TRBV19, the J call TRBJ1-2, with unresolved D. The CDR3 has 11 amino acids. Germline lookup yields CDR1 LNHDA and CDR2 SQIVND (reference sequence). Trimming took 4 bases from V and 7 from J, leaving 7 bases between them. CDR3 sequence (DNA): TGTGCCAGTAGTACATCTATTGGCTACACCTTC. This codes for CASSTSIGYTF. The full variable domain, completed using reference TRBV19 and TRBJ1-2, is DGGITQSPKYLFRKEGQNVTLSCEQNLNHDAMYWYRQDPGQGLRLIYYSQIVNDFQKGDIAEGYSVSREKKESFPLTVTSAQKNPTAFYLCASSTSIGYTFGSGTRLTVV.

Many counts were recorded for this clonotype. This chain joins TRBV10-2 and TRBJ1-6; possibly TRBD1 for D (6 bases). V lost 2 bases, J lost 8 bases, and 13 bases lay in between. CDR1 and CDR2 (germline): WSHSY, SAAADI. The CDR3 runs to 15 residues. CDR3 nucleotide sequence: TGCGCCAGCAGTGAGCCTACAGGGCCCCATTCACCCCTCCACTTT. This sequence encodes CASSEPTGPHSPLHF.

There are many counts of this clonotype. The rearrangement uses TRBV12-3 or TRBV12-4 and TRBJ2-1, with 11 bases identical to TRBD2. Trimming removed 10 bases from V and 12 bases from J; junction bases left unmatched: 11. The CDR3 spans 13 residues. DNA of the CDR3: TGTGCCACCACCGGGACTAGCGGACGAGGGCAGTTCTTC. As protein: CATTGTSGRGQFF.

V is TRBV9 and J is TRBJ2-1; 8 nucleotides line up with TRBD2. Germline V gene lookup returns CDR1 SGDLS and CDR2 YYNGEE. The ends lost 0 bases at V and 2 bases at J; junction bases unmatched: 1. This CDR3 contains 15 residues. CDR3 nucleotide sequence: TGTGCCAGCAGCGTAGAAGCGGGGGCCTACAATGAGCAGTTCTTC. Translating it yields CASSVEAGAYNEQFF.

The V call is TRBV7-9, the J call TRBJ2-7, with TRBD2 as a possible D gene (6 bases). This CDR3 region has 16 residues. Germline CDR1 SEHNR, CDR2 FQNEAQ (reference sequence). Trimming stripped 5 bases from V and 5 bases from J, with 22 bases between. The chain's CDR3 is CASSEGLGGVRHEQYF. The CDR3 nucleotides read TGTGCCAGCAGCGAAGGCCTCGGGGGAGTTCGGCACGAGCAGTACTTC. Filled out from reference TRBV7-9 and TRBJ2-7, the complete variable domain reads DTGVSQNPRHKITKRGQNVTFRCDPISEHNRLYWYRQTLGQGPEFLTYFQNEAQLEKSRLLSDRFSAERPKGSFSTLEIQRTEQGDSAMYLCASSEGLGGVRHEQYFGPGTRLTVT.

This clonotype was detected ten times or more. The chain employs TRBV11-2 and TRBJ1-1; no firm D call. Germline V gene sequence: CDR1 SGHAT, CDR2 FQNNGV. V was pared by 3 bases and J by 0 bases, with 8 bases between. CDR3 size: 14 residues. Here the CDR3 DNA reads TGTGCCAGCAGCTTGGAGAGAGTGAACACTGAAGCTTTCTTT. This translates into CASSLERVNTEAFF.

This clonotype was found many times. The CDR3 region has the DNA TGTGCCAGCAGCTTGGAGGCGGGACTAGTGGGGACCCAGTACTTC. It translates to CASSLEAGLVGTQYF. The rearrangement uses TRBV5-5 and TRBJ2-5; 8 bases line up with TRBD2. The CDR3 loop spans 15 amino acids. The V and J ends lost 0 bases and 7 bases, in that order; junction bases with no gene match: 8. The germline gives CDR1 SGHKS, CDR2 YYEKEE (reference sequence). Drawing the rest from reference TRBV5-5 and TRBJ2-5, the complete variable domain is DAGVTQSPTHLIKTRGQQVTLRCSPISGHKSVSWYQQVLGQGPQFIFQYYEKEERGRGNFPDRFSARQFPNYSSELNVNALLLGDSALYLCASSLEAGLVGTQYFGPGTRLLVL.

V usage is TRBV10-3 and J usage is TRBJ2-3, with 7 bases that match TRBD2. V dropped 5 bases and J dropped 5; count of bases not matched to a gene: 10. Germline values: CDR1 ENHRY, CDR2 SYGVKD. The CDR3 runs 15 residues. Here the CDR3 reads CAISFLAGVGDTQYF. In DNA, the CDR3 is TGTGCCATCAGTTTTCTGGCGGGGGTAGGAGATACGCAGTATTTT.

The chain employs TRBV6-1 and TRBJ1-5, with 7 bases that match TRBD1. The germline CDR1 and CDR2 sequences are MNHNS and SASEGT. J gave up 5 bases and V 4 bases, and 2 bases lay outside the gene matches. This CDR3 has 13 amino acids. The CDR3 spells CASSAQGDQPQHF. The DNA of the CDR3 is TGTGCCAGCAGTGCCCAGGGGGATCAGCCCCAGCATTTT.